Below are 23 T cell receptor beta chains sequenced from a single sample in a study of blood T cells in healthy people across ages. A sample-barcoded 5' primer and a J-beta primer mix were used in a second PCR of roughly 7 to 11 cycles. TCRdb reprocessed the 5' RACE reads via MiXCR and lists one record per CDR3 protein. The table records about 970,000 distinct CDR3 sequences, roughly 51% of them present only once. Material: blood. All receptors derive from a woman aged 60-75 years in good health.

The CDR3 is CASSLAGSVGETQYF. CDR3 DNA sequence: TGTGCCAGCAGCTTAGCCGGGAGCGTGGGAGAGACCCAGTACTTC. The V call is TRBV7-2, the J call TRBJ2-5; possibly TRBD2 for D (6 bases). The CDR3 has 15 residues. Germline CDR1 reads SGHTA; CDR2 reads FQGNSA. V lost 0 bases to trimming and J lost 4 bases, with 12 bases between them.

The CDR3 sequence is CSASGTSGSQETQYF. In nucleotides, the CDR3 is TGCAGTGCTTCCGGGACTAGCGGGTCCCAAGAGACCCAGTACTTC. This chain links TRBV20-1 with TRBJ2-5, with 12 bases identical to TRBD2. V lost 5 bases, J lost 1 base, and 5 bases stayed unmatched. The CDR3 has 15 residues. Germline values: CDR1 DFQATT, CDR2 SNEGSKA (reference sequence).

V usage is TRBV7-8 and J usage is TRBJ1-2; 8 nucleotides match TRBD1. The CDR3 consists of 12 residues. The V gene end was trimmed by 5 bases and the J gene end by 8 bases; junction bases not matched to a gene: 4. Germline CDR1 and CDR2: SGHVS and FQNEAQ. This CDR3 reads CASSRDRNGYTF. Written as DNA, the CDR3 is TGTGCCAGCAGCAGGGACAGGAACGGCTACACCTTC.

The chain recombines TRBV28 with TRBJ2-3, with D tentatively TRBD2 (7 bases). Trimming took off 7 bases at V and 4 bases at J, with 18 bases between the two ends. The CDR3 consists of 15 residues. CDR1 MDHEN and CDR2 SYDVKM come from the germline V gene. The CDR3 is CASKIPWEGADTQYF. In DNA, the CDR3 is TGTGCCAGCAAGATCCCGTGGGAGGGGGCAGATACGCAGTATTTT.

The V call is TRBV5-1, the J call TRBJ2-3; TRBD1 is a possible D gene (6 bases). Trimming took off 4 bases at V and 4 bases at J, with 19 bases between the two ends. In germline, CDR1 is SGHRS, CDR2 YFSETQ. The CDR3 loop spans 16 amino acids. CDR3 protein: CASSGWGQGVADTQYF. The DNA of the CDR3 is TGCGCCAGCAGCGGGTGGGGGCAGGGAGTTGCAGATACGCAGTATTTT.

The CDR3 protein is CASSPPGATNEKLFF. In DNA form, the CDR3 reads TGTGCCAGCAGTCCTCCGGGCGCAACTAATGAAAAACTGTTTTTT. This chain joins TRBV7-9 and TRBJ1-4, with D uncertain. Germline V CDR1 and CDR2: SEHNR, FQNEAQ (reference sequence). The CDR3 consists of 15 residues. Trimming removed 6 bases from V and 0 bases from J, with 11 bases in between.

V is TRBV12-3 or TRBV12-4 and J is TRBJ2-4; TRBD1 is a possible D gene (8 bases). This CDR3 is 14 amino acids long. The V end was cut by 6 bases, the J end by 10 bases, with 19 bases between. The CDR3 coding sequence is TGTGCCAGCAGCGCAGGACAGGGAGGGGGGATTCAGTACTTC. Amino acid sequence: CASSAGQGGGIQYF.

This clonotype has just a few counts. The chain carries TRBV5-1 and TRBJ2-1; TRBD1 aligns across 8 bases. The CDR3 spans 17 residues. The J segment lost 3 bases and the V segment lost 1 base, leaving 9 bases of the junction unmatched. Germline assignment: CDR1 SGHRS and CDR2 YFSETQ. In DNA form, the CDR3 reads TGCGCCAGCAGCTTGTGGGCTCCGGGACAGGACTACAATGAGCAGTTCTTC. This encodes CASSLWAPGQDYNEQFF.

This chain links TRBV4-1 with TRBJ2-5; D might be TRBD2 (6 bases). The assigned J gene may be wrong: the sequence end matches TRBJ2-7 better. The CDR3 totals 13 residues. Germline V gene lookup returns CDR1 MGHRA and CDR2 YSYEKL. Here the CDR3 DNA reads TGCGCCAGCAGCCAAGATCGCGGGGTCGAGCAGTACTTC. Protein sequence: CASSQDRGVEQYF.

V gene TRBV5-1 combines with J gene TRBJ1-2; no reliable D call. CDR1 and CDR2 from the germline V gene are SGHRS and YFSETQ. V lost 0 bases, J lost 2 bases, and 11 bases lay in between. There are 15 residues in the CDR3. This CDR3 is CASSLDPARNYGYTF. Here the CDR3 DNA reads TGCGCCAGCAGCTTGGACCCCGCTAGGAACTATGGCTACACCTTC.

Of note for this clonotype: Its ends do not fully match the called genes, so a read error is possible. The rearrangement joins TRBV6-2 or TRBV6-3 to TRBJ2-7, with D possibly being TRBD1 (6 bases). Germline values: CDR1 MNHEY, CDR2 SVGEGT. The CDR3 covers 16 residues. DNA of the CDR3: TGTGTCAGCAGTAGCCGGGACACGGGTGGGACCTACGAGCAGTACTTC. Translated, it gives CVSSSRDTGGTYEQYF.

J is TRBJ1-1 and V is TRBV29-1; unclear D gene. V was clipped by 3 bases and J by 3 bases, with 8 bases between them. The germline gives CDR1 SQVTM, CDR2 ANQGSEA. This CDR3 is 12 amino acids long. The CDR3: CSVEERYTEAFF. For the CDR3, the DNA is TGCAGCGTTGAGGAGAGGTACACTGAAGCTTTCTTT.

The chain is built from TRBV27 and TRBJ2-3, with D perhaps matching TRBD1 (6 bases). V dropped 8 bases and J dropped 5 bases, with 17 bases sitting between them. Germline loops: CDR1 MNHEY, CDR2 SMNVEV (reference sequence). This CDR3 comprises 14 residues. CDR3 loop: CASRPGTSQDTQYF. CDR3 sequence (DNA): TGTGCCAGCCGACCCGGGACATCGCAAGATACGCAGTATTTT.

This clonotype was detected a few times. V and J are TRBV12-3 or TRBV12-4 and TRBJ2-5; possibly TRBD1 for D (5 bases). The V and J ends lost 4 bases and 2 bases respectively, with 23 bases between them. This CDR3 comprises 18 residues. The CDR3 loop is CASSSTGARVLGQETQYF. CDR3 in DNA: TGTGCCAGCAGTTCCACCGGTGCCAGGGTATTAGGGCAAGAGACCCAGTACTTC.

The rearrangement joins TRBV6-1 to TRBJ2-2, with D unresolved. Germline V gene data show CDR1 as MNHNS and CDR2 as SASEGT. There are 14 residues in the CDR3. Between the trimmed V and J ends, which lost 5 bases and 6 bases, there was a span of 13 bases. The CDR3 bases are TGTGCCAGCAGTCCCCAACGACGGGCCGGGGAGCTGTTTTTT. This sequence encodes CASSPQRRAGELFF.

CDR3 DNA: TGCAGCACCTACGGGACAGGGGAATACAATGAGCAGTTCTTC. It translates to CSTYGTGEYNEQFF. J is TRBJ2-1 and V is TRBV29-1, with 10 bases lining up with TRBD1. The V gene end was trimmed by 8 bases and the J gene end by 4 bases; junction bases not matched to a gene: 8. The CDR3 has 14 amino acids. The germline CDR1 and CDR2 sequences are SQVTM and ANQGSEA.

This clonotype was recorded a few times. This chain links TRBV7-9 with TRBJ1-1; the D is unclear. This CDR3 is 14 amino acids long. V lost 0 bases to trimming and J lost 7 bases, with 12 bases between them. The germline V gene has CDR1 SEHNR and CDR2 FQNEAQ (reference sequence). The CDR3 bases are TGTGCCAGCAGCTTAGCCTTCGACACCTTTGAAGCTTTCTTT. This sequence encodes CASSLAFDTFEAFF.

This clonotype was seen a few times. This chain links TRBV5-1 with TRBJ2-7; D not certain. CDR3 size: 14 residues. The ends were cut back, 0 bases at V and 4 bases at J, with 11 bases in the middle. The germline gives CDR1 SGHRS, CDR2 YFSETQ. The CDR3 spells CASSLDGSVYEQYF. CDR3 in DNA: TGCGCCAGCAGCTTGGACGGGTCCGTTTACGAGCAGTACTTC.

The V gene is TRBV12-3 or TRBV12-4, the J gene TRBJ2-1, with 8 bases that match TRBD2. The V and J ends lost 1 base and 0 bases, in that order; junction bases with no gene match: 5. This CDR3 has 17 residues. The CDR3 DNA sequence: TGTGCCAGCAGTTTAGTCCGGGAGGGAAGCTCCTACAATGAGCAGTTCTTC. It specifies CASSLVREGSSYNEQFF.

This clonotype was seen a handful of times. The CDR3 spells CASRTRQEGDYGYTF. The DNA of the CDR3 is TGTGCCAGCAGAACCAGACAGGAGGGGGACTATGGCTACACCTTC. V usage is TRBV6-5 and J usage is TRBJ1-2, with D possibly being TRBD1 (6 bases). Germline V gene sequence: CDR1 MNHEY, CDR2 SVGAGI. The V end lost 6 bases, the J end lost 3 bases, and 17 bases lay between the germline ends. The CDR3 spans 15 residues.

This clonotype was counted only a few times. This chain links TRBV7-9 with TRBJ1-5; D gene uncertain. Trimming stripped 4 bases from V and 2 bases from J, with 12 bases between. The CDR3 extends over 15 amino acids. The V gene's germline CDR1 is SEHNR and CDR2 FQNEAQ (reference sequence). CDR3 sequence: CASSSEREGNQPQHF. DNA for the CDR3: TGTGCCAGCAGCTCTGAAAGGGAAGGCAATCAGCCCCAGCATTTT.

The chain couples TRBV11-2 to TRBJ2-2, with D maybe TRBD2 (7 bases). The CDR3 is 14 residues long. V was shortened by 5 bases and J by 3 bases, with 10 bases between the two germline ends. Germline V lookup: CDR1 SGHAT, CDR2 FQNNGV. The CDR3 bases are TGTGCCAGCAGCCGGGGGGCCCACACCGGGGAGCTGTTTTTT. It is translated as CASSRGAHTGELFF. Full variable domain (missing parts from reference TRBV11-2 and TRBJ2-2): EAGVAQSPRYKIIEKRQSVAFWCNPISGHATLYWYQQILGQGPKLLIQFQNNGVVDDSQLPKDRFSAERLKGVDSTLKIQPAKLEDSAVYLCASSRGAHTGELFFGEGSRLTVL.

This chain links TRBV15 with TRBJ2-5; D perhaps matches TRBD2 (6 bases). The J call may be faulty, since TRBJ2-7 better matches the DNA end. The CDR3 loop spans 12 amino acids. The germline gives CDR1 LNHNV, CDR2 YYDKDF (reference sequence). CDR3 DNA: TGTGCCACCAGCTCCCGGGAGTACGAGCAGTACTTC. Encoded protein: CATSSREYEQYF.